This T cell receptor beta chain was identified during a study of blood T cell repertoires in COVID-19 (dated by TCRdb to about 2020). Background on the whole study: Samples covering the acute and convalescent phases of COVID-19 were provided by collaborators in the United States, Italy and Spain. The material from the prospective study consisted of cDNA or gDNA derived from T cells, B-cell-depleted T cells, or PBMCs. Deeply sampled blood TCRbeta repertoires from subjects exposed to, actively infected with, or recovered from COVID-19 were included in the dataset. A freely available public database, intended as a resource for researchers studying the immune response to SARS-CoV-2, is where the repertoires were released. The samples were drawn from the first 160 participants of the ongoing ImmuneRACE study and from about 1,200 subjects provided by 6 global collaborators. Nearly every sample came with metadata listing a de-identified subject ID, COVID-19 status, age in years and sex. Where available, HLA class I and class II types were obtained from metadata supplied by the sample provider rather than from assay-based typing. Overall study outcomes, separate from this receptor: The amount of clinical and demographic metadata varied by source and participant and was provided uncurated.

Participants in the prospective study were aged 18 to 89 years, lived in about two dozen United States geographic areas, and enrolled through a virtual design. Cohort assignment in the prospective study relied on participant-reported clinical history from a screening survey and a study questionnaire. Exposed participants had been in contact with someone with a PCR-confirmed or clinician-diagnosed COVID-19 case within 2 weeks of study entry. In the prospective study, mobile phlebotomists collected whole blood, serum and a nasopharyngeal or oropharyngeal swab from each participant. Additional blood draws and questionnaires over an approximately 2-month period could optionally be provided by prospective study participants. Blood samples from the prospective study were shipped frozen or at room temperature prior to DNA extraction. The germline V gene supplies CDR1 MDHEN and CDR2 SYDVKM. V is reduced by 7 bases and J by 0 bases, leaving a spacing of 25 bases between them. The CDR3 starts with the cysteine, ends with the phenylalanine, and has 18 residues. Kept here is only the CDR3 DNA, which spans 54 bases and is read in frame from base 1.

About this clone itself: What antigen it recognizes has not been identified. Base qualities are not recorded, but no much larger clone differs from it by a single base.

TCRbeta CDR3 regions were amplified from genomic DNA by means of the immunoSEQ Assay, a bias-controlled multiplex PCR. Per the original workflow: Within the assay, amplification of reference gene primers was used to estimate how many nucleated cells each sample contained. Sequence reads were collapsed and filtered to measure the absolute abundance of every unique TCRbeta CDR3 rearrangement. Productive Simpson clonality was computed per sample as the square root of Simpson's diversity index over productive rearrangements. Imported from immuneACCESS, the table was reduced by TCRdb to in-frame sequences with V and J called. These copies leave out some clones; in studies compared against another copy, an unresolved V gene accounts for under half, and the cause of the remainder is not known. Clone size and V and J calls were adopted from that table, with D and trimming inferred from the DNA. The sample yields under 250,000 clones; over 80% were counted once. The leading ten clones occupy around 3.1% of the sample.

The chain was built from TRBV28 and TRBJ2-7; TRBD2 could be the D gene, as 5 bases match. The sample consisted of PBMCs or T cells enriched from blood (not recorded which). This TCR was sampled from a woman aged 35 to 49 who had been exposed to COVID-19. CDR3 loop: CASISVTQGSRSSYEQYF. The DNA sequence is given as TGTGCCAGCATCTCCGTGACCCAAGGGAGTCGAAGCTCCTACGAGCAGTACTTC.